A selection of T cell receptor beta chains follows, all from one sample in a study of early T cells in non-severe SARS-CoV-2 infection. TCRdb fed the 5' RACE reads into MiXCR, producing one record per CDR3 protein. The sample lists some 60,000 distinct CDR3 sequences; under 10% were seen once. Sequenced input: whole blood. The receptors were sampled from an adult who was a healthcare worker with PCR-confirmed SARS-CoV-2 infection or an uninfected control (not recorded which). The CDR3 runs from the conserved cysteine through the conserved F or W. The D gene is left open where the match is weak. Clone size appears in some rows only: once, few, many, or a class for an expanded clone.

D gene	V gene	J gene	clone size	CDR3 protein	CDR3 DNA
-	TRBV5-1	TRBJ1-1	many	CASSLMGQSYTEAFF	TGCGCCAGCAGCTTAATGGGACAATCCTACACTGAAGCTTTCTTT
TRBD2	TRBV5-4	TRBJ2-1	many	CASSNPGLAFRNEQFF	TGTGCCAGCAGCAATCCGGGACTAGCGTTTCGAAATGAGCAGTTCTTC
-	TRBV7-3	TRBJ2-5	-	CASSFQGNRETQYF	TGTGCCAGCAGCTTTCAGGGGAATCGGGAGACCCAGTACTTC
TRBD1	TRBV7-9	TRBJ1-1	many	CASSPPGTVDTEAFF	TGTGCCAGCAGCCCGCCTGGGACAGTGGATACTGAAGCTTTCTTT
TRBD1	TRBV10-3	TRBJ1-1	many	CAVVQGAVNTEAFF	TGTGCCGTCGTGCAGGGGGCCGTGAACACTGAAGCTTTCTTT
-	TRBV28	TRBJ2-7	-	CASSLASYEQYF	TGTGCCAGCAGTTTAGCCTCCTACGAGCAGTACTTC
TRBD1	TRBV13	TRBJ1-2	many	CASSRDRGQGGDYGYTF	TGTGCCAGCAGCCGAGACCGAGGACAGGGGGGTGACTATGGCTACACCTTC
TRBD1	TRBV20-1	TRBJ1-6	few	CSAHQGAGGNSPLHF	TGCAGTGCACACCAGGGGGCCGGCGGTAATTCACCCCTCCACTTT
TRBD1	TRBV4-3	TRBJ1-2	few	CASSPGTVNYGYTF	TGCGCCAGCAGCCCTGGGACAGTTAACTATGGCTACACCTTC
-	TRBV6-5	TRBJ2-3	many	CASSPGGADTQYF	TGTGCCAGCAGCCCGGGGGGCGCGGATACGCAGTATTTT
-	TRBV10-3	TRBJ2-1	few	CAISESSPGTGYNEQFF	TGTGCCATCAGTGAGTCGAGTCCGGGTACGGGGTACAATGAGCAGTTCTTC
-	TRBV27	TRBJ1-3	many	CASSKLHSGNTIYF	TGTGCCAGCAGCAAACTGCACTCTGGAAACACCATATATTTT
TRBD1	TRBV6-6	TRBJ2-1	-	CASSYRQGTNEQFF	TGTGCCAGCAGTTACCGACAGGGGACGAATGAGCAGTTCTTC
-	TRBV7-2	TRBJ2-7	many	CASSLDREHEQYF	TGTGCCAGCAGCTTAGACAGGGAGCACGAGCAGTACTTC
-	TRBV10-3	TRBJ1-1	many	CAISELPQGTEAFF	TGTGCCATCAGTGAGTTACCTCAGGGGACTGAAGCTTTCTTT